This T cell receptor (beta chain) was found in a study of PD-1 blockade in mismatch repair-deficient tumors. As for the study in general: Patients had eleven to twelve mismatch repair-deficient cancer types and were previously treated and progressing.

PCR or immunohistochemistry showed mismatch repair deficiency in every enrolled patient. Assay: immunoSEQ multiplex PCR; the TCRdb copy retains only in-frame clones and omits some. The repertoire holds 100,000 or so clones, with under 90% as singletons. Sequenced here: peripheral blood, sampled about 36 weeks after starting pembrolizumab. This sequence was found in an adult with mismatch repair-deficient cancer.

The CDR3 region is CASSSGQGIGDTQYF. The CDR3 region has the DNA TGTGCCAGCAGCTCCGGCCAGGGGATTGGAGATACGCAGTATTTT. V usage is TRBV7-9 and J usage is TRBJ2-3; TRBD1 might be the D (6 bases). V was trimmed by 4 bases and J by 5 bases, leaving 16 bases between them. Germline assignment: CDR1 SEHNR and CDR2 FQNEAQ (reference sequence). The CDR3 length is 15 residues.